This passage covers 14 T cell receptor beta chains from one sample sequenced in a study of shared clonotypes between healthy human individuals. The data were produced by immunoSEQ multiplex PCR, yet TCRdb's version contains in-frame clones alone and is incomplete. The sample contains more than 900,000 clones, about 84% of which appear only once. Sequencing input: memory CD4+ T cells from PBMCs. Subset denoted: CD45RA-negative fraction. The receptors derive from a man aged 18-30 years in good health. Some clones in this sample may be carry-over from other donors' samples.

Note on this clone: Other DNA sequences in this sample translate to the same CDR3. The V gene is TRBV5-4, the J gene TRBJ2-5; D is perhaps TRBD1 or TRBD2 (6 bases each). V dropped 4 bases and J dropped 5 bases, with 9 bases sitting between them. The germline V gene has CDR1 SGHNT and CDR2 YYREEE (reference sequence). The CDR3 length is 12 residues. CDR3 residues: CASSRGGETQYF. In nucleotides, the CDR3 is TGTGCCAGCAGCCGAGGGGGGGAGACCCAGTACTTC. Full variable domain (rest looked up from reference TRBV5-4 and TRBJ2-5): ETGVTQSPTHLIKTRGQQVTLRCSSQSGHNTVSWYQQALGQGPQFIFQYYREEENGRGNFPPRFSGLQFPNYSSELNVNALELDDSALYLCASSRGGETQYFGPGTRLLVL.

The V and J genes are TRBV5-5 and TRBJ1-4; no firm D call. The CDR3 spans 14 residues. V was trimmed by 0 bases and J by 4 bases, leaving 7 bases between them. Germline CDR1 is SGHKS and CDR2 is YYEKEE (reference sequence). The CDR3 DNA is TGTGCCAGCAGCTTGGGTCAGATTAATGAAAAACTGTTTTTT. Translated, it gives CASSLGQINEKLFF.

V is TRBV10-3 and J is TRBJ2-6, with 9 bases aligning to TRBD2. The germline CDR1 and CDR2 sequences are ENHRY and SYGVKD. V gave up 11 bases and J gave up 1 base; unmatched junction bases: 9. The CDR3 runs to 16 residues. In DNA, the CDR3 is TGTGCCGGTCCCTGGCGGGAGGGGTCTGGGGCCAACGTCCTGACTTTC. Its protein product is CAGPWREGSGANVLTF.

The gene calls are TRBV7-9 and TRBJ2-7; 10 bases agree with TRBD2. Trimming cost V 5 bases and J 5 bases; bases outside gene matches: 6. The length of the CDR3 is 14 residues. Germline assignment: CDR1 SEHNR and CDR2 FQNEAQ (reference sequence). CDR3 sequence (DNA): TGTGCCAGCAGCGCCTCTAGCGGGAGTGACGAGCAGTACTTC. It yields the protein CASSASSGSDEQYF.

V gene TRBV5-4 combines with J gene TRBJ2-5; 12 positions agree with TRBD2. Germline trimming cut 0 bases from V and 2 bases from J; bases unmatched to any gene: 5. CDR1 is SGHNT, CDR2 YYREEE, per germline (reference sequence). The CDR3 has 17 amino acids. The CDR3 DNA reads TGTGCCAGCAGCTTGGCTAGCGGGAGGGCCCGGCAAGAGACCCAGTACTTC. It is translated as CASSLASGRARQETQYF.

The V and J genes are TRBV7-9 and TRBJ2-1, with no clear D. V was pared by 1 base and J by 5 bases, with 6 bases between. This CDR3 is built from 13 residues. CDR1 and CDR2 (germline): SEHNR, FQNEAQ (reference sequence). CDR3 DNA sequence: TGTGCCAGCAGCTTAGGTATCCACAATGAGCAGTTCTTC. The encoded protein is CASSLGIHNEQFF.

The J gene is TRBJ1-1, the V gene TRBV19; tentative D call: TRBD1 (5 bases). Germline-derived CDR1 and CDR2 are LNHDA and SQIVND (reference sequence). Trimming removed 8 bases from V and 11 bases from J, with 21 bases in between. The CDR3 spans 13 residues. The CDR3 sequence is CASADSSVWSAFF. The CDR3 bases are TGTGCCAGTGCAGACAGTTCTGTCTGGTCGGCTTTCTTT.

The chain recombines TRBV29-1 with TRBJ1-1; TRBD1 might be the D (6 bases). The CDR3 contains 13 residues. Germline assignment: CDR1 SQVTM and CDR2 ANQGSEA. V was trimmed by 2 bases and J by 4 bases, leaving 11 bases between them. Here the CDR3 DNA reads TGCAGCGTTGAACGGACAGCGGGCACTGAAGCTTTCTTT. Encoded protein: CSVERTAGTEAFF.

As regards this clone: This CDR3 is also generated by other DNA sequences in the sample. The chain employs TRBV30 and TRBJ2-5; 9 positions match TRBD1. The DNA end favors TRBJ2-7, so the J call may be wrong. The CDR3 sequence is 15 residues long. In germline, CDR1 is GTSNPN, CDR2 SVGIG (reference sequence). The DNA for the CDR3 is TGTGCCTGGAGTGTGGGGACAGGGAATCCCTACGAGCAGTACTTC. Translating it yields CAWSVGTGNPYEQYF.

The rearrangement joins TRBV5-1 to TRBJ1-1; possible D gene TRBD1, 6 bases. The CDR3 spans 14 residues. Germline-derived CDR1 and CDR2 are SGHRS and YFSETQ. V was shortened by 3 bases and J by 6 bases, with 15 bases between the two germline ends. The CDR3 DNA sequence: TGCGCCAGCAGCTCATACCACAGGGACTCTGAAGCTTTCTTT. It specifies CASSSYHRDSEAFF.

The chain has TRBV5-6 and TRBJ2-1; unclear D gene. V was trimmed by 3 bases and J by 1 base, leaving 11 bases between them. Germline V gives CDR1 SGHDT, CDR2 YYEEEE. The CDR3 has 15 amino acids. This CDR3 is CASSSSWGSYNEQFF. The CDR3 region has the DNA TGTGCCAGCAGCTCATCTTGGGGATCCTACAATGAGCAGTTCTTC.

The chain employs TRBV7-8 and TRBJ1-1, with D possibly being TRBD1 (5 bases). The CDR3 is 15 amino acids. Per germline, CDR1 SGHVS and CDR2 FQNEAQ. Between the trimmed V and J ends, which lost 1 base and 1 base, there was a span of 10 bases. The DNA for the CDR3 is TGTGCCAGCAGCTTAGGGGGGGGTCCGAACACTGAAGCTTTCTTT. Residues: CASSLGGGPNTEAFF.

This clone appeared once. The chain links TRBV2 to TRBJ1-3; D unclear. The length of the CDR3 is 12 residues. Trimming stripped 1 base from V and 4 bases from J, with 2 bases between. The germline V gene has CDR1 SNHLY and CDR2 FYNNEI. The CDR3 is CASSEEGNTIYF. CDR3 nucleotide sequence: TGTGCCAGCAGTGAAGAAGGAAACACCATATATTTT.

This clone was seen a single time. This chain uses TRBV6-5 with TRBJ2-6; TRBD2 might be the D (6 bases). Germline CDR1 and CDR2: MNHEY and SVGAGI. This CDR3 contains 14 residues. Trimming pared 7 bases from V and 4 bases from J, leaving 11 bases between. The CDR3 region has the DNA TGTGCCAGCACGGCGGGGTCCGGGGCCAACGTCCTGACTTTC. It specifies CASTAGSGANVLTF.